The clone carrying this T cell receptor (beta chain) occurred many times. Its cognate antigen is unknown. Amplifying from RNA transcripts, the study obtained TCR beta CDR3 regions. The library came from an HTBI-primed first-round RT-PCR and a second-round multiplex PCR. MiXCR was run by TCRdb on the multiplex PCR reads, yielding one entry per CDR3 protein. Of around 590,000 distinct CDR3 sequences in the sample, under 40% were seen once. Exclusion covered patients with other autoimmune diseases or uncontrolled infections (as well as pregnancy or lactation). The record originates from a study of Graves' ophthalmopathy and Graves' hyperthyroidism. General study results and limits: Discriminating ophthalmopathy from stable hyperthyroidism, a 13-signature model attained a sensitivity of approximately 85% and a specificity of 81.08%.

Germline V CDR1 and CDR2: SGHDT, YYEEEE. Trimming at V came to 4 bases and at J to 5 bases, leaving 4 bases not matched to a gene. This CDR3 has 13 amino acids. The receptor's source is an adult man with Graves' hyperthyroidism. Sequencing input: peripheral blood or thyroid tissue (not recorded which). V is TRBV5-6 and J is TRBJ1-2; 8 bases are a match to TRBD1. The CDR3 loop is CASSVRGRYGYTF. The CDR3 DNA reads TGTGCCAGCAGCGTCAGGGGGCGGTATGGCTACACCTTC.